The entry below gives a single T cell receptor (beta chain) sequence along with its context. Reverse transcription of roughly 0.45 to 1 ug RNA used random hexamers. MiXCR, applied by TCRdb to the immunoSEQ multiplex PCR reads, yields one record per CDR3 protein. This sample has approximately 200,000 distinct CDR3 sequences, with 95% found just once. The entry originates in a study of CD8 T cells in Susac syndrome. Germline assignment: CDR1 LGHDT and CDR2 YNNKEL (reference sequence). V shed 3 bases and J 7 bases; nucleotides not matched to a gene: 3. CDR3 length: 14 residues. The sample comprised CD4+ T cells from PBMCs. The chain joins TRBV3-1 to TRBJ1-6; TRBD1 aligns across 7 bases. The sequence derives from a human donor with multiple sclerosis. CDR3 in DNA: TGTGCCAGCAGCCATGGGACAGAAAATTCACCCCTCCACTTT. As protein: CASSHGTENSPLHF.